A single sample gave rise to the 2 T cell receptor beta chains below, sequenced in a study of T cells in Graves' hyperthyroidism and ophthalmopathy. Amplification of TCR beta CDR3 regions was performed using RNA transcripts as template. The primer set for the first-round RT-PCR of the TCR CDR3 was HTBI. One entry per CDR3 protein results from TCRdb running MiXCR on the multiplex PCR reads. Of fewer than 600,000 distinct CDR3 sequences in the sample, 13% to 15% are singletons; the top ten hold under 20%. Sequenced input: blood. The receptors here all came from a woman younger than 30 with Graves' hyperthyroidism.

This clonotype was seen at least ten times. The chain combines TRBV6-1 with TRBJ1-1; the D is unclear. CDR3 size: 15 residues. CDR1 is MNHNS, CDR2 SASEGT, per germline. Trimming pared 9 bases from V and 1 base from J, leaving 18 bases between. CDR3 DNA sequence: TGTGCCAGTACCCGTCGTGGGGTGGAGAACACTGAAGCTTTCTTT. Protein sequence: CASTRRGVENTEAFF.

At least ten counts were recorded for this clonotype. The genes are TRBV20-1 and TRBJ2-3, with TRBD2 matching over 9 bases. V shed 5 bases and J 2 bases; nucleotides not matched to a gene: 8. Germline V gene sequence: CDR1 DFQATT, CDR2 SNEGSKA (reference sequence). This CDR3 comprises 15 residues. In DNA form, the CDR3 reads TGCAGTGCTTCAGTAGGACTAGCGAACACAGATACGCAGTATTTT. It is translated as CSASVGLANTDTQYF.